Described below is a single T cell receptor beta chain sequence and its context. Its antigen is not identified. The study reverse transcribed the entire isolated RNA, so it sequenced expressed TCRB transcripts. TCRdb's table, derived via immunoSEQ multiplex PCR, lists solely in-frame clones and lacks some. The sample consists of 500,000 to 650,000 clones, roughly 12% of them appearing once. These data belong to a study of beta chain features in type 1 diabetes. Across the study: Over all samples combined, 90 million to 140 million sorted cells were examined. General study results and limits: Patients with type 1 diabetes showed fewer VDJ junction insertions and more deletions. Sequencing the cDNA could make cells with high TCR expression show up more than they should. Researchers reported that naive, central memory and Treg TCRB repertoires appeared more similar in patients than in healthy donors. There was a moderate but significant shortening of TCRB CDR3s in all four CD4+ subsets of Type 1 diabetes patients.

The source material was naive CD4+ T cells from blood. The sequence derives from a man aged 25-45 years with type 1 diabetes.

CDR3 amino acids: CAWSEASGGYEQYF. CDR3 DNA sequence: TGTGCCTGGAGTGAGGCTAGCGGGGGCTACGAGCAGTACTTC. The chain uses TRBV30 and TRBJ2-7, with 10 bases lining up with TRBD2. The CDR3 length is 14 residues. The junction had 3 bases not matched to a gene; V was cut back by 1 base and J by 3 bases. The germline CDR1 and CDR2 sequences are GTSNPN and SVGIG (reference sequence).